Below are 3 T cell receptor beta chains sequenced from a single sample in a study of cytomegalovirus exposure and HLA in healthy donors. Primers for the PCR totalled 60 Vbeta and 13 Jbeta. This table comes from immunoSEQ multiplex PCR, and its TCRdb copy is limited to in-frame clones, with some not included. The sample yields 110,000 to 150,000 clones, about 84% seen once. Sequencing was performed on PBMCs. The receptors were gathered from a male donor in good health and CMV-seronegative.

The chain uses TRBV15 and TRBJ2-3, with D perhaps matching TRBD1 (6 bases). There are 14 residues in the CDR3. Trimming shortened V by 5 bases and J by 1 base, and 10 bases separated the two germline ends. The germline V gene has CDR1 LNHNV and CDR2 YYDKDF (reference sequence). As DNA, the CDR3 is TGTGCCACCAGCCCACAGGGACGCACAGATACGCAGTATTTT. The encoded protein is CATSPQGRTDTQYF.

This clone was observed once. The chain links TRBV5-1 to TRBJ2-5, with 8 bases identical to TRBD2. CDR1 SGHRS and CDR2 YFSETQ come from the germline V gene. V dropped 2 bases and J dropped 5; count of bases not matched to a gene: 5. CDR3 size: 14 residues. This CDR3 is CASSFGRAGETQYF. Here the CDR3 DNA reads TGCGCCAGCAGCTTCGGGAGGGCCGGGGAGACCCAGTACTTC.

The V gene is TRBV11-2, the J gene TRBJ1-1; D remains unclear. V lost 5 bases and J 2 bases, leaving 12 bases between the germline ends. Germline loops: CDR1 SGHAT, CDR2 FQNNGV. This CDR3 spans 14 amino acids. DNA of the CDR3: TGTGCCAGCAGCCGATCTACCCCAAACACTGAAGCTTTCTTT. Its translation: CASSRSTPNTEAFF.